This T cell receptor (beta chain) comes out of a study of technical replicates of blood from several donors. Generated by immunoSEQ multiplex PCR, the TCRdb table keeps only in-frame clones and is missing some. The sample holds 9,500 to 15,000 clones, approximately 96% seen once. The CDR3 contains 14 residues. After removal of 10 bases from V and 5 bases from J, the junction contained 9 bases not matched to a gene. The germline V gene encodes CDR1 MNHNY and CDR2 SVGAGI (reference sequence). This sequence originates from a human donor in good health. The chain uses TRBV6-6 and TRBJ2-1; TRBD1 aligns across 9 bases. What was sequenced was PBMCs. The DNA for the CDR3 is TGTGCCACCAGCAAAGGACAGGGGCACAATGAGCAGTTCTTC. It encodes CATSKGQGHNEQFF.